Following are 20 T cell receptor beta chains from one sample sequenced in a study of patients and donors after allogeneic stem cell transplantation. TCRdb re-called the RT-PCR reads with MiXCR, one entry per CDR3 protein. This sample carries roughly 940,000 distinct CDR3 sequences, more than 15% of them seen once, and the ten largest clones take roughly 6%. Sequencing was done on a sample of blood, either unsorted or a sorted T cell fraction (not recorded which). Receptor source: a human donor who was either an allogeneic HSCT recipient or a stem cell or donor lymphocyte infusion donor (not recorded which). It is not recorded whose cells these are; they may come from a transplant donor.

The genes are TRBV21-1 and TRBJ2-4. TRBV21-1 is tagged as a pseudogene. The CDR3 runs to 15 residues. The CDR3: CASRHEGIAKNIQYF. The CDR3 region has the DNA TGTGCCAGCAGACATGAAGGGATTGCCAAAAACATTCAGTACTTC.

This clonotype was seen repeatedly, ten times or more. The V and J genes are TRBV24-1 and TRBJ2-3, with D maybe TRBD2 (5 bases). Germline assignment: CDR1 KGHDR and CDR2 SFDVKD. The V gene lost 5 bases and the J gene lost 2 bases, with 16 bases spanning the gap. The CDR3 is 16 residues long. In DNA, the CDR3 is TGTGCCACCAGTGGGGTACCGGGATCAATCACAGATACGCAGTATTTT. Amino acids: CATSGVPGSITDTQYF.

This clonotype occurred a few times. The V call is TRBV25-1, the J call TRBJ2-2, with unresolved D. Trimming pared 4 bases from V and 7 bases from J, leaving 19 bases between. Germline V gene data show CDR1 as MGHDK and CDR2 as SYGVNS. This CDR3 region has 16 residues. For the CDR3, the DNA is TGTGCCAGCAGTGGTCAGGCCCCGGAGATGGACGGGGAGCTGTTTTTT. Translation: CASSGQAPEMDGELFF.

This chain connects TRBV6-5 to TRBJ2-7, with TRBD1 matching over 8 bases. V lost 10 bases, J lost 1 base, and 3 bases stayed unmatched. This CDR3 region has 12 residues. Germline CDR1 reads MNHEY; CDR2 reads SVGAGI. The CDR3: CATRQGSYEQYF. CDR3 DNA: TGTGCCACCAGACAGGGGTCCTACGAGCAGTACTTC.

This clonotype showed up just a few times. V and J are TRBV10-3 and TRBJ2-5; TRBD1 matches 11 bases. Germline trimming cut 5 bases from V and 4 bases from J; bases unmatched to any gene: 3. The CDR3 is 14 residues long. From germline, CDR1 is ENHRY and CDR2 SYGVKD. DNA of the CDR3: TGTGCCATCAGTAAAGGGACAGGGGGAGAGACCCAGTACTTC. Its translation: CAISKGTGGETQYF.

This clonotype was counted a few times. The chain employs TRBV7-2 and TRBJ2-7; TRBD2 matches 7 bases. V was clipped by 4 bases and J by 13 bases; unmatched bases: 13. The CDR3 is 13 amino acids. Germline assignment: CDR1 SGHTA and CDR2 FQGNSA. In DNA form, the CDR3 reads TGTGCCAGCAGCTCCGGGGGTAGCGGGCGGATTTACTTC. Residues: CASSSGGSGRIYF.

The V gene is TRBV7-8, the J gene TRBJ1-2; D is ambiguous. The CDR3 is 14 amino acids. CDR1 is SGHVS and CDR2 is FQNEAQ in the germline V gene. Deletions cut 5 bases from V and 7 bases from J, with 17 bases between. The CDR3 sequence is CASSRERDLGGYTF. The CDR3 DNA reads TGTGCCAGCAGCCGCGAAAGGGATTTAGGTGGCTACACCTTC. Variable domain in full (rest from reference TRBV7-8 and TRBJ1-2): GAGVSQSPRYKVAKRGQDVALRCDPISGHVSLFWYQQALGQGPEFLTYFQNEAQLDKSGLPSDRFFAERPEGSVSTLKIQRTQQEDSAVYLCASSRERDLGGYTFGSGTRLTVV.

A few counts support this clonotype. The rearrangement links TRBV2 to TRBJ2-7, with a tentative D call TRBD2 (6 bases). Trimming removed 6 bases from V and 3 bases from J, with 18 bases in between. The CDR3 totals 15 residues. Germline CDR1 is SNHLY and CDR2 is FYNNEI. CDR3 nucleotide sequence: TGTGCCAGCAGAGGACTATTAATGACCTTCTACGAGCAGTACTTC. Encoded protein: CASRGLLMTFYEQYF.

This clonotype has a handful of counts. The rearrangement joins TRBV11-2 to TRBJ2-3; maybe TRBD1 (6 bases). V lost 2 bases and J lost 4, with 13 bases in between. CDR1 and CDR2 from the germline V gene are SGHAT and FQNNGV. The CDR3 extends over 15 amino acids. The CDR3 protein is CASSLNRRGPDTQYF. The CDR3, as DNA: TGTGCCAGCAGCTTAAATCGCAGGGGCCCAGATACGCAGTATTTT.

V usage is TRBV24-1 and J usage is TRBJ2-5, with D perhaps TRBD1 (7 bases). Trimming pared 9 bases from V and 4 bases from J, leaving 20 bases between. The CDR3 contains 15 residues. Germline V gene sequence: CDR1 KGHDR, CDR2 SFDVKD. The CDR3 nucleotides read TGTGCCACCCGCCAGGGGGGCACAAAAGGAGAGACCCAGTACTTC. It encodes CATRQGGTKGETQYF.

The gene calls are TRBV6-1 and TRBJ2-3, with D perhaps assigned TRBD1 or TRBD2 (6 bases each). Trimming took 5 bases from V and 4 from J, leaving 22 bases between them. The CDR3 extends over 17 amino acids. Germline-derived CDR1 and CDR2 are MNHNS and SASEGT. The CDR3 loop reads CASSPPIRGWGADTQYF. DNA for the CDR3: TGTGCCAGCAGTCCACCAATCAGGGGATGGGGGGCAGATACGCAGTATTTT.

The rearrangement links TRBV20-1 to TRBJ1-1, with 7 bases lining up with TRBD1. V dropped 0 bases and J dropped 0; count of bases not matched to a gene: 7. This CDR3 comprises 16 residues. CDR1 is DFQATT and CDR2 is SNEGSKA in the germline V gene (reference sequence). The CDR3 here is CSARDRRQGMNTEAFF. CDR3 in DNA: TGCAGTGCTAGAGATCGCAGACAGGGAATGAACACTGAAGCTTTCTTT.

This clonotype was detected only a few times. Written as DNA, the CDR3 is TGTGCCACCAGGGGGACGGGGGGCTACACCTTC. This translates into CATRGTGGYTF. This sequence joins TRBV24-1 and TRBJ1-2, with D perhaps matching TRBD1 (5 bases). Germline assignment: CDR1 KGHDR and CDR2 SFDVKD. Trimming removed 7 bases at V and 8 bases at J, with 10 bases between. The CDR3 contains 11 residues.

The V call is TRBV3-1, the J call TRBJ1-6; D is undetermined. The germline gives CDR1 LGHDT, CDR2 YNNKEL (reference sequence). The CDR3 totals 13 residues. With 1 base removed from V and 14 bases from J, the gap between germline ends came to 12 bases. This CDR3 reads CASSQGHLRALHF. The CDR3 coding sequence is TGTGCCAGCAGCCAAGGACATCTTCGGGCCCTCCACTTT.

This clonotype was observed a handful of times. V usage is TRBV10-3 and J usage is TRBJ2-5, with D uncertain. Trimming took 0 bases from V and 4 from J, leaving 12 bases between them. This CDR3 contains 15 residues. Germline V gene data show CDR1 as ENHRY and CDR2 as SYGVKD. CDR3 in DNA: TGTGCCATCAGTGAGTCAAGGTGGCCGATAGAGACCCAGTACTTC. This codes for CAISESRWPIETQYF.

This clonotype was recorded a few times. The chain couples TRBV30 to TRBJ2-1; no definite D call. This CDR3 comprises 13 residues. Trimming pared 0 bases from V and 6 bases from J, leaving 9 bases between. Germline values: CDR1 GTSNPN, CDR2 SVGIG (reference sequence). In nucleotides, the CDR3 is TGTGCCTGGAGTGTTGGGCGGACCAATGAGCAGTTCTTC. Translation gives CAWSVGRTNEQFF.

This clonotype was found a few times. This chain uses TRBV4-1 with TRBJ2-2, with TRBD2 matching 11 bases. This CDR3 is built from 17 residues. Germline CDR1 reads MGHRA; CDR2 reads YSYEKL. Trimming removed 3 bases from V and 1 base from J; junction bases left unmatched: 4. CDR3 protein: CASSHAGLAGNTGELFF. CDR3 sequence (DNA): TGCGCCAGCAGCCACGCCGGACTAGCGGGGAACACCGGGGAGCTGTTTTTT.

This clonotype came up a few times. Germline is not matched at one junction end, which may reflect a read error. The chain joins TRBV7-7 to TRBJ2-3, with unresolved D. This CDR3 is built from 13 residues. Germline V gene lookup returns CDR1 SSHAT and CDR2 FNYEAQ (reference sequence). The CDR3 reads CASSLGHWDTQYF. CDR3 nucleotides: TGTGCTAGCAGCTTAGGGCACTGGGATACGCAGTATTTT.

This clonotype came up a few times. The chain is built from TRBV20-1 and TRBJ2-7; 8 bases agree with TRBD2. V lost 5 bases, J lost 2 bases, and 8 bases stayed unmatched. The CDR3 loop spans 14 amino acids. The germline CDR1 and CDR2 sequences are DFQATT and SNEGSKA (reference sequence). The DNA for the CDR3 is TGCAGTGCTGTATCGGGGGGGGTTACCTACGAGCAGTACTTC. Its translation: CSAVSGGVTYEQYF.

Only a few counts were recorded for this clonotype. The genes are TRBV7-8 and TRBJ2-7, with D tentatively TRBD2 (5 bases). The CDR3 loop spans 15 amino acids. V was trimmed by 4 bases and J by 3 bases, leaving 16 bases between them. Germline CDR1 is SGHVS and CDR2 is FQNEAQ. The CDR3 nucleotides are TGTGCCAGCAGCTCCCGTCCGGCGGGCAGCTACGAGCAGTACTTC. Translation: CASSSRPAGSYEQYF. The whole variable domain, filled in from reference TRBV7-8 and TRBJ2-7, reads GAGVSQSPRYKVAKRGQDVALRCDPISGHVSLFWYQQALGQGPEFLTYFQNEAQLDKSGLPSDRFFAERPEGSVSTLKIQRTQQEDSAVYLCASSSRPAGSYEQYFGPGTRLTVT.